One sample yielded the 3 T cell receptor beta chains listed below, sequenced in a study of response to subunit inactivated influenza vaccine. TCRdb ran MiXCR on the RT-PCR reads and lists one entry per CDR3 protein. The sample yields about 540,000 distinct CDR3 sequences, under 30% seen once. These records were also assigned to another study, of T cells expressing NK-cell markers. That paper notes: The authors made TCR beta cDNA libraries by 5'RACE template switching. This switching added a universal primer site and UMIs.

Material: CD4+ T cells sorted from PBMCs, obtained 11 to 12 days after vaccination. These receptors were taken from a man aged 45 to 65 who received an inactivated influenza vaccine.

The V gene is TRBV5-1, the J gene TRBJ1-4; 7 nucleotides align to TRBD1. This CDR3 region has 15 residues. V lost 4 bases and J lost 0; bases outside the gene matches: 3. CDR1 is SGHRS and CDR2 is YFSETQ in the germline V gene. The CDR3 DNA is TGCGCCAGCAGCCGACAGGGCGCAACTAATGAAAAACTGTTTTTT. Translating it yields CASSRQGATNEKLFF.

This clonotype came up a few times. The rearrangement joins TRBV3-1 to TRBJ1-2; TRBD1 aligns across 8 bases. The V segment lost 1 base and the J segment 8 bases; nucleotides outside the gene matches: 3. The germline CDR1 and CDR2 sequences are LGHDT and YNNKEL (reference sequence). This CDR3 is built from 13 residues. The CDR3 nucleotides are TGTGCCAGCAGCCAAGGACAGGGGAACGGCTACACCTTC. Translated, it gives CASSQGQGNGYTF.

Comment on this clonotype: A much larger clone differs from this one at a single base, so this may be a read error. J is TRBJ2-5 and V is TRBV9; 9 bases line up with TRBD1. The CDR3 is made up of 13 amino acids. The V gene end was trimmed by 7 bases and the J gene end by 4 bases; junction bases not matched to a gene: 5. From germline, CDR1 is SGDLS and CDR2 YYNGEE. The CDR3 bases are TGTGCCAGCGGAAAGGACAGGGGAGAGACCCAGTACTTC. Protein sequence: CASGKDRGETQYF.